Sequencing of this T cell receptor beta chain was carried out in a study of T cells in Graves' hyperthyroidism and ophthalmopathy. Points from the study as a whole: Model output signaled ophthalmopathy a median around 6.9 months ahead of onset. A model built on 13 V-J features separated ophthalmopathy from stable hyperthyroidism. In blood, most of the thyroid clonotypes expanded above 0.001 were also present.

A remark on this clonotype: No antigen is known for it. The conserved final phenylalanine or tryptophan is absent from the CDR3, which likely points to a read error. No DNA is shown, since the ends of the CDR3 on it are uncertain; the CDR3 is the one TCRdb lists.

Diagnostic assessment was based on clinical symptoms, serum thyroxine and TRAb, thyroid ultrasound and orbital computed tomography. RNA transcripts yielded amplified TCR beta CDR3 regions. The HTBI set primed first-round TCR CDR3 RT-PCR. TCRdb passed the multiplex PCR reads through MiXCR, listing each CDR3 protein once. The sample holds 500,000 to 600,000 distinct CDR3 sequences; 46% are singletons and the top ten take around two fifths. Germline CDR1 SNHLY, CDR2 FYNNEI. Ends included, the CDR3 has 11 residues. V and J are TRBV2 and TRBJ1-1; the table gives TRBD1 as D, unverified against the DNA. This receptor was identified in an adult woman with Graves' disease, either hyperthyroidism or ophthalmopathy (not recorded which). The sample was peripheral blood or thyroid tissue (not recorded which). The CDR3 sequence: CASRRLTVPRS.